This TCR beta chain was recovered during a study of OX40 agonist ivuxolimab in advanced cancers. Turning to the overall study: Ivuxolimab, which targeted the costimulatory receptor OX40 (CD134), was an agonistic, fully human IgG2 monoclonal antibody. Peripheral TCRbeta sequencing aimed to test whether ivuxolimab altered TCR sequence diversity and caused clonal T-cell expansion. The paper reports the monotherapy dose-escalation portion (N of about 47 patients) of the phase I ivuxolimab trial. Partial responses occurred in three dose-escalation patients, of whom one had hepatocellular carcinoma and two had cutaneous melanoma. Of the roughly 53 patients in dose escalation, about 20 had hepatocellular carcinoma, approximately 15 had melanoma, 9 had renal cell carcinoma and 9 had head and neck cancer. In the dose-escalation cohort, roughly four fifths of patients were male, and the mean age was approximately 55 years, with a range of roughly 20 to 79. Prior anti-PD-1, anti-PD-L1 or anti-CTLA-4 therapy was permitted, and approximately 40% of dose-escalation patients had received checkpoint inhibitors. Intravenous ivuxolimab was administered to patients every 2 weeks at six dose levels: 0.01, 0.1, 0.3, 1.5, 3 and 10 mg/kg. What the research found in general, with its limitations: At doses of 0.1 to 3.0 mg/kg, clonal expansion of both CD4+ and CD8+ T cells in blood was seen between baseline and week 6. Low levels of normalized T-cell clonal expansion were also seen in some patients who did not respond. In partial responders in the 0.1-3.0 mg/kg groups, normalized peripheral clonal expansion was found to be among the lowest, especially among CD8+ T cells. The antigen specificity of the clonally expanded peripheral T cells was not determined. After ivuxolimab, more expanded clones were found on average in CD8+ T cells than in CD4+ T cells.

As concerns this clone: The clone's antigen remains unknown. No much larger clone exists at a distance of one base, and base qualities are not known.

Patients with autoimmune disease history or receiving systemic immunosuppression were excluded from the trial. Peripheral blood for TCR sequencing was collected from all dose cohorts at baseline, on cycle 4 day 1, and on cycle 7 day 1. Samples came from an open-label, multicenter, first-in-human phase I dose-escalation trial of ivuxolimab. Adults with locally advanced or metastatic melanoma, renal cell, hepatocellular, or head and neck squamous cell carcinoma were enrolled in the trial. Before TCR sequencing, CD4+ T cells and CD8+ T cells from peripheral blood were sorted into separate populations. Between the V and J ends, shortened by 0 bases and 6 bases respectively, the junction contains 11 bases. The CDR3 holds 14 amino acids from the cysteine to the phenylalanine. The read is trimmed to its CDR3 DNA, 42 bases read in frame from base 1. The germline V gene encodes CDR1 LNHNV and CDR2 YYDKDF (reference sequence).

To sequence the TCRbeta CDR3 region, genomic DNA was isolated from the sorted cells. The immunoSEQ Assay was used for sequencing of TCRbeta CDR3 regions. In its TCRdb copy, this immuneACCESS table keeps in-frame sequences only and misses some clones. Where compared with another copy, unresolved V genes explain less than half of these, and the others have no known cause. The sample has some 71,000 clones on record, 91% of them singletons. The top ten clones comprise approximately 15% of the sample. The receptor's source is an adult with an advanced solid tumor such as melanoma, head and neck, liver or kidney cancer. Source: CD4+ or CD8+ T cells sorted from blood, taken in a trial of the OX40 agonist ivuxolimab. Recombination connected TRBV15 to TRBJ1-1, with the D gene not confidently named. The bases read TGTGCCACCAGCAGAGATTTAGAGCCGGCTGAAGCTTTCTTT. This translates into CATSRDLEPAEAFF.